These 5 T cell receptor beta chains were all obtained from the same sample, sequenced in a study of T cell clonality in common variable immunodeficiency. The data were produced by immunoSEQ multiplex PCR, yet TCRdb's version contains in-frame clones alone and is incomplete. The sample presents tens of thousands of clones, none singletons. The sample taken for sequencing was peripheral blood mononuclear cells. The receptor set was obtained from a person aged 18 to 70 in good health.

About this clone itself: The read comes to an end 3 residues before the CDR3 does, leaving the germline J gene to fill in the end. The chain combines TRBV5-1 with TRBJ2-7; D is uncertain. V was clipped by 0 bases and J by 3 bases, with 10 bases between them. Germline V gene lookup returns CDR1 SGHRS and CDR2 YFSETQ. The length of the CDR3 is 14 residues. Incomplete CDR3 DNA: TGCGCCAGCAGCTTGGCGGGTGCTTACTACGAG. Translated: CASSLAGAYYE. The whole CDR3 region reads CASSLAGAYYEQYF. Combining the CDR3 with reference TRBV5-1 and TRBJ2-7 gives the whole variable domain KAGVTQTPRYLIKTRGQQVTLSCSPISGHRSVSWYQQTPGQGLQFLFEYFSETQRNKGNFPGRFSGRQFSNSRSEMNVSTLELGDSALYLCASSLAGAYYEQYFGPGTRLTVT.

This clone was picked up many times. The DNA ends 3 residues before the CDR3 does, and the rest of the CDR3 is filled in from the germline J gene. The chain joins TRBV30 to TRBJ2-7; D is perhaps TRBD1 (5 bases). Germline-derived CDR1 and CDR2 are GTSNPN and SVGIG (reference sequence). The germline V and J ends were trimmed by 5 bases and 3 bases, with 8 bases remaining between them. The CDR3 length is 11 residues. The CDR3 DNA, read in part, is TGTGCCTGGCGAACAGGCTACGAG. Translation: CAWRTGYE. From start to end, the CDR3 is CAWRTGYEQYF. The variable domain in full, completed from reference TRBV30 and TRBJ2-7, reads SQTIHQWPATLVQPVGSPLSLECTVEGTSNPNLYWYRQAAGRGLQLLFYSVGIGQISSEVPQNLSASRPQDRQFILSSKKLLLSDSGFYLCAWRTGYEQYFGPGTRLTVT.

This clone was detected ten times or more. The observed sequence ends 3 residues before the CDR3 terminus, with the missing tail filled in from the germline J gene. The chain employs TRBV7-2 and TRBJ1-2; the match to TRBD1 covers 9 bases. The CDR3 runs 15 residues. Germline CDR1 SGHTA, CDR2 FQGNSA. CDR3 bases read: TGTGCCAGCAGCCAAAACCGACAGGGGGGAAGAGGC. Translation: CASSQNRQGGRG. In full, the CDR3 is CASSQNRQGGRGYTF.

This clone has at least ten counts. The CDR3 sequence is CASSRRTGLQTEAFF. CDR3 DNA (partial): TGCGCCAGCAGCCGTAGGACAGGGCTTCAAACCGAA. The genes are TRBV5-1 and TRBJ1-1; 8 bases are shared with TRBD1. The CDR3 end lies 3 residues beyond the end of the read and is filled in from the germline J gene. Germline assignment: CDR1 SGHRS and CDR2 YFSETQ. The CDR3 has 15 residues.

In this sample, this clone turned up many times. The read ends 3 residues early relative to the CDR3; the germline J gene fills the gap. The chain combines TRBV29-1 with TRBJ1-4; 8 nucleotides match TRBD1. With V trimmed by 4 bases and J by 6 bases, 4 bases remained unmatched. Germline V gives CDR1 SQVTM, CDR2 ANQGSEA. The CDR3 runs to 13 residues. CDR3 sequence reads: CSVAGQVDEKLFF. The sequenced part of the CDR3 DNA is TGCAGCGTTGCGGGACAGGTCGATGAAAAA. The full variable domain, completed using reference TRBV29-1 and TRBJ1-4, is SAVISQKPSRDICQRGTSLTIQCQVDSQVTMMFWYRQQPGQSLTLIATANQGSEATYESGFVIDKFPISRPNLTFSTLTVSNMSPEDSSIYLCSVAGQVDEKLFFGSGTQLSVL.